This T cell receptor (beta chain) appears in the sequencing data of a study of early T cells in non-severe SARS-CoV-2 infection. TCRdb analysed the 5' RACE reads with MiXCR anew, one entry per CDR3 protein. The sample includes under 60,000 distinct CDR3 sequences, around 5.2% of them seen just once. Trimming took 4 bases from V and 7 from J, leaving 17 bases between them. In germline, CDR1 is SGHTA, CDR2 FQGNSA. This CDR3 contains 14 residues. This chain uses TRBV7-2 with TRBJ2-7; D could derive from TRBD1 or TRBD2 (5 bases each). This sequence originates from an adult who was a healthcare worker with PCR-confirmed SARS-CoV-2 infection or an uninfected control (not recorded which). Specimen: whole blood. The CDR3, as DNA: TGTGCCAGCAGCTGGCCCAGGGACCTTGGAGAGCAGTACTTC. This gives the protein CASSWPRDLGEQYF.